The present entry profiles one T cell receptor beta chain with its context. Its antigen remains unknown. Germline CDR1 LGHNA, CDR2 YSLEER. This CDR3 comprises 17 residues. The junction had 4 bases not matched to a gene; V was cut back by 0 bases and J by 1 base. The data stem from a study of cytomegalovirus exposure and HLA in healthy donors. General study results and limits: Some TCR beta chains (roughly 150 of them) were listed as cytomegalovirus-associated. First-cohort TCR clusters were later found to tend to co-occur in the 120 or so validation repertoires.

Method: immunoSEQ multiplex PCR; TCRdb's copy keeps in-frame clones and lacks some. The table shows 100,000 to 150,000 clones, with around 89% occurring only once. The J gene is TRBJ2-4, the V gene TRBV4-3, with 9 bases lining up with TRBD2. The clonotype originates from a man between 18 and 29 years old in good health and CMV-seronegative. The sequenced material came from PBMCs. CDR3 in amino acids: CASSQEASGGAKNIQYF. The CDR3 bases are TGCGCCAGCAGCCAAGAGGCCAGCGGGGGGGCCAAAAACATTCAGTACTTC.